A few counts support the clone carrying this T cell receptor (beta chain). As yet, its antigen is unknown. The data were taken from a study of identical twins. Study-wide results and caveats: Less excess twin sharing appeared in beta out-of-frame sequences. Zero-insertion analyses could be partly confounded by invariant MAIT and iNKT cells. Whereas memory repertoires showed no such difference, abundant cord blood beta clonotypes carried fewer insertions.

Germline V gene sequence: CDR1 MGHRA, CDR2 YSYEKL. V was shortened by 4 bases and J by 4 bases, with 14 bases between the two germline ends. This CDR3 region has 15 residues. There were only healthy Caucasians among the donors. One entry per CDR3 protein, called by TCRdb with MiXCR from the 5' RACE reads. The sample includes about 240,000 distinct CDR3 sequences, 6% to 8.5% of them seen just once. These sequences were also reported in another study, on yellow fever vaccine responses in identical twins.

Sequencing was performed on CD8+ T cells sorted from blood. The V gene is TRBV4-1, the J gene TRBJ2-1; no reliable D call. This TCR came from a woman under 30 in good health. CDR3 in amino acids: CASSLGVGRYNEQFF. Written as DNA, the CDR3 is TGCGCCAGCAGCCTTGGGGTGGGAAGGTACAATGAGCAGTTCTTC.